This entry concerns a single TCR beta chain. What it recognizes is unknown. These data originate in a study of radiation and T cells in renal cell carcinoma. General study results and limits: Top tumor clonotypes rose in blood 2 weeks post-radiation, then contracted. No pretreatment tumor biopsies were available for baseline clonotypes.

The time point is: baseline pretreatment blood. The treatment: 15 Gy SBRT to primary tumor, nephrectomy 4 weeks later. This renal cell carcinoma was of the clear cell type. Clones were sequenced by immunoSEQ multiplex PCR, and TCRdb holds only the in-frame ones, with some missing. The repertoire holds roughly 120,000 clones, with about four fifths as singletons. CDR3 length: 14 residues. Germline CDR1 reads SGHAT; CDR2 reads FQNNGV. V lost 4 bases to trimming and J lost 8 bases; unmatched junction nucleotides: 7. This sequence originates from a woman aged 55-69 years with renal cell carcinoma. The source was blood, collected from a patient whose treatment included radiotherapy and nephrectomy. The chain uses TRBV11-2 and TRBJ1-4, with 7 bases that match TRBD1. In DNA, the CDR3 is TGTGCCAGCAGCTCCTGGACAGGAGGCGAAAAACTGTTTTTT. It translates to CASSSWTGGEKLFF.